The clone carrying this T cell receptor beta chain was observed a handful of times. Its antigen is not known. This entry belongs to a study of blood T cells in healthy people across ages. Whole-study findings and limits: Both higher diversity and more naive CD4+ cells marked long-lived donors when set against aged donors.

The ends were cut back, 3 bases at V and 4 bases at J, with 15 bases in the middle. The CDR3 extends over 15 amino acids. The people who gave samples were healthy Caucasians from Russia, aged roughly 6 to 90. Researchers report isolating at least 6.5 million PBMCs per sample. PCR was performed a second time for about 6 to 11 cycles using a sample-barcoded 5' primer and a J-beta primer mix. Each cDNA molecule carried a tag from a template-switch adaptor that contained 12 random nucleotides. One entry per CDR3 protein, called by TCRdb with MiXCR from the 5' RACE reads. The sample has fewer than 2,000,000 distinct CDR3 sequences; approximately 32% are singletons.

Input material: blood. The TCR comes from a woman in her twenties or thirties in good health. This chain links TRBV12-3 or TRBV12-4 with TRBJ1-2; tentatively, D is TRBD1 (6 bases). CDR3 in amino acids: CASSFGGGEIYGYTF. Here the CDR3 DNA reads TGTGCCAGCAGTTTTGGAGGGGGTGAGATCTATGGCTACACCTTC.